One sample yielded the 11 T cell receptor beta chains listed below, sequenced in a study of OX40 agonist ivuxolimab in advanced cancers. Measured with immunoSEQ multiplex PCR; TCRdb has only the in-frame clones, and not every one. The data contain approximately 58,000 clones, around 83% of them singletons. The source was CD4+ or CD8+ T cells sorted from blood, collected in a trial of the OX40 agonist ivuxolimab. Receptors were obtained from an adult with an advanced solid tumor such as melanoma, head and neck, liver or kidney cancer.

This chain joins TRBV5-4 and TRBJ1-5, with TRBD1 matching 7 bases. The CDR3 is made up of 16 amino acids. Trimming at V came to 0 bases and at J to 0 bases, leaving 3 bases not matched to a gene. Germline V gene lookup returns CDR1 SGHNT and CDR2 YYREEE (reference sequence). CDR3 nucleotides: TGTGCCAGCAGCTTGGGGGGGACAGATAGCAATCAGCCCCAGCATTTT. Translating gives CASSLGGTDSNQPQHF.

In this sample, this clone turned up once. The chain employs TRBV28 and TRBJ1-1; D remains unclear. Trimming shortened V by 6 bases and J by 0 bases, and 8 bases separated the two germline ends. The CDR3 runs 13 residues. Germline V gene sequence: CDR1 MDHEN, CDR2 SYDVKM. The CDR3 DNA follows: TGTGCCAGCAGAAAAACGGTGAACACTGAAGCTTTCTTT. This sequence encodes CASRKTVNTEAFF.

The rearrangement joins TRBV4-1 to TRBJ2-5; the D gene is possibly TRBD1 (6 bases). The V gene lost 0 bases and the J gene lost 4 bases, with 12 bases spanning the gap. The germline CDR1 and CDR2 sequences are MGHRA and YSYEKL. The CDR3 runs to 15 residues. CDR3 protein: CASSQDLQGLETQYF. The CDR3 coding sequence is TGCGCCAGCAGCCAAGATCTACAGGGTCTAGAGACCCAGTACTTC.

The CDR3 protein is CASSYSGLLGQETQYF. CDR3 in DNA: TGTGCCAGCAGTTACTCGGGTCTATTGGGCCAAGAGACCCAGTACTTC. The chain uses TRBV6-5 and TRBJ2-5; D call uncertain. There are 16 residues in the CDR3. The V gene's germline CDR1 is MNHEY and CDR2 SVGAGI. V was shortened by 0 bases and J by 1 base, with 12 bases between the two germline ends.

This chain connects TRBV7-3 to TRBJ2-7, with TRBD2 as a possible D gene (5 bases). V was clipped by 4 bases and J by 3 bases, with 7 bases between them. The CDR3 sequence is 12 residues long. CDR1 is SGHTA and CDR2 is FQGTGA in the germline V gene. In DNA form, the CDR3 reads TGTGCCAGCAGCTACGACTACTACGAGCAGTACTTC. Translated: CASSYDYYEQYF.

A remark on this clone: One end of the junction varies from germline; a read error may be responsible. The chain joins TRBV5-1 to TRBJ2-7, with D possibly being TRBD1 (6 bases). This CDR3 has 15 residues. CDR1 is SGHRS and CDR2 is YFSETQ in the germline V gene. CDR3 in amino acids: CASSLEFRGSSEQYF. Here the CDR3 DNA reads TGTGCCAGCAGCTTGGAATTCAGGGGCTCAAGCGAGCAGTACTTC. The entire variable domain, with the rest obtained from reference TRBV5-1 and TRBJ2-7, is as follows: KAGVTQTPRYLIKTRGQQVTLSCSPISGHRSVSWYQQTPGQGLQFLFEYFSETQRNKGNFPGRFSGRQFSNSRSEMNVSTLELGDSALYLCASSLEFRGSSEQYFGPGTRLTVT.

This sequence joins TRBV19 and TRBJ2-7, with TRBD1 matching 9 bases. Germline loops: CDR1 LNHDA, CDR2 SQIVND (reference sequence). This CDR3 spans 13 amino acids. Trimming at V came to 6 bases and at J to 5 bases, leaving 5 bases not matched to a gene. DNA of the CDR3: TGTGCCAGTAGCTGGGACAGGGAGGACGAGCAGTACTTC. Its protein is CASSWDREDEQYF.

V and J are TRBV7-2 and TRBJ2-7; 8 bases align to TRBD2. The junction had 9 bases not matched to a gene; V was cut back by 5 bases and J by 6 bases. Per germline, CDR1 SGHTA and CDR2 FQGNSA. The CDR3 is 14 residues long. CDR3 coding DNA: TGTGCCAGCAGCCCTAGCGGGCTACCTCCCGAGCAGTACTTC. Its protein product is CASSPSGLPPEQYF.

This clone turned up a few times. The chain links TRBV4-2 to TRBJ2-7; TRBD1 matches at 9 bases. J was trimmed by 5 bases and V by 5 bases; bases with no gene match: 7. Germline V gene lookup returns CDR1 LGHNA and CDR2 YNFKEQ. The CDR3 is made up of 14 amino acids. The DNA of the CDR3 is TGTGCCAGCAGCACCCGGGACAGGGACCACGAGCAGTACTTC. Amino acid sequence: CASSTRDRDHEQYF.

CDR3 region: CATSTGLVGDTQYF. CDR3 nucleotide sequence: TGTGCCACCAGCACTGGCCTTGTGGGTGATACGCAGTATTTT. J is TRBJ2-3 and V is TRBV15, with D uncertain. The CDR3 runs to 14 residues. The V gene's germline CDR1 is LNHNV and CDR2 YYDKDF (reference sequence). V lost 4 bases and J 6 bases, leaving 14 bases between the germline ends.

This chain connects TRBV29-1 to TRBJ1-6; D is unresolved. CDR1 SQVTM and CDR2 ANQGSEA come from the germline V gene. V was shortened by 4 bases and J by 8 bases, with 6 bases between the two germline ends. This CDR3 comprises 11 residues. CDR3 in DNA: TGCAGCGTTGGACACGATTCACCCCTCCACTTT. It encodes CSVGHDSPLHF.